A few counts support the clone carrying this T cell receptor beta chain. What it recognizes is unknown. The V end was cut by 6 bases, the J end by 4 bases, with 7 bases between. CDR3 length: 12 amino acids. Germline V CDR1 and CDR2: LNHDA, SQIVND (reference sequence). RNA transcripts served as the template for amplifying TCR beta CDR3 regions. When the TCR CDR3 underwent first-round RT-PCR, the HTBI primer set was used. Via MiXCR, TCRdb re-called the multiplex PCR reads, giving one row per CDR3 protein. The sample holds a few hundred thousand distinct CDR3 sequences, roughly 46% seen once. This entry belongs to a study of T cells in Graves' hyperthyroidism and ophthalmopathy. Regarding the study as a whole: Most thyroid clonotypes expanded above 0.001 appeared in blood too.

Sequencing was done on a sample of peripheral blood or thyroid tissue (not recorded which). The origin of this receptor is a woman under 30 with Graves' hyperthyroidism. The chain couples TRBV19 to TRBJ1-5; no reliable D call. The CDR3 nucleotides are TGTGCCAGTAGAGGCTATAATCAGCCCCAGCATTTT. Its translation: CASRGYNQPQHF.